The 23 T cell receptor beta chains reported below all come from one sample, sequenced in a study of cytomegalovirus exposure and HLA in healthy donors. Assay: immunoSEQ multiplex PCR; the TCRdb copy retains only in-frame clones and omits some. Among approximately 76,000 clones listed, approximately 93% were seen once. What was sequenced was PBMCs. The source is a woman in her late teens or twenties in good health and CMV-seronegative.

The V call is TRBV18, the J call TRBJ2-3; TRBD1 is a possible D gene (6 bases). V gave up 3 bases and J gave up 7 bases, with 11 bases separating them. In germline, CDR1 is KGHSH, CDR2 LQKENI. The CDR3 has 13 residues. The CDR3 DNA follows: TGTGCCAGCTCACCTTCGGACAGCTATACGCAGTATTTT. Amino acid sequence: CASSPSDSYTQYF.

This chain joins TRBV5-6 and TRBJ2-2; D is unclear. V gave up 2 bases and J gave up 6 bases, with 5 bases separating them. The CDR3 is 12 residues long. Germline V CDR1 and CDR2: SGHDT, YYEEEE. CDR3 nucleotide sequence: TGTGCCAGCAGCTTCGGGTCCGGGGAGCTGTTTTTT. Its protein is CASSFGSGELFF. Variable domain in full (rest from reference TRBV5-6 and TRBJ2-2): DAGVTQSPTHLIKTRGQQVTLRCSPKSGHDTVSWYQQALGQGPQFIFQYYEEEERQRGNFPDRFSGHQFPNYSSELNVNALLLGDSALYLCASSFGSGELFFGEGSRLTVL.

The chain combines TRBV7-9 with TRBJ1-4; D unclear. The CDR3 loop spans 18 amino acids. V was shortened by 5 bases and J by 3 bases, with 22 bases between the two germline ends. Germline lookup yields CDR1 SEHNR and CDR2 FQNEAQ (reference sequence). This CDR3 is CASSPDAHGEGANEKLFF. For the CDR3, the DNA is TGTGCCAGCAGCCCTGACGCCCATGGTGAGGGAGCTAATGAAAAACTGTTTTTT.

This chain links TRBV4-1 with TRBJ2-7; 10 bases are a match to TRBD2. CDR3 length: 14 residues. Germline trimming cut 4 bases from V and 3 bases from J; bases unmatched to any gene: 3. Per germline, CDR1 MGHRA and CDR2 YSYEKL. CDR3: CASSPGTSDYEQYF. In DNA form, the CDR3 reads TGCGCCAGCAGCCCCGGGACTAGCGACTACGAGCAGTACTTC.

This clone was seen a single time. J is TRBJ1-3 and V is TRBV5-4, with no clear D. The CDR3 runs 15 residues. Trimming removed 4 bases at V and 0 bases at J, with 11 bases between. Germline CDR1 reads SGHNT; CDR2 reads YYREEE (reference sequence). This chain's CDR3 is CASSSGRSSGNTIYF. The CDR3 region has the DNA TGTGCCAGCAGCAGCGGACGGTCCTCTGGAAACACCATATATTTT.

The chain uses TRBV12-1 and TRBJ2-1; the D segment call TRBD2 is taken from the table without a DNA check. TRBV12-1 is an annotated pseudogene. The CDR3 runs 16 residues. CDR3 nucleotide sequence: TGTGCCAGCAGCCCACGGACTAGCGGGACAAACAATGAGCAGTTCTTC. Residues: CASSPRTSGTNNEQFF.

The chain carries TRBV28 and TRBJ1-1; a possible D gene is TRBD1 (6 bases). Trimming pared 5 bases from V and 0 bases from J, leaving 13 bases between. This CDR3 is built from 15 residues. CDR1 and CDR2 (germline): MDHEN, SYDVKM. CDR3 residues: CASSPDSKMNTEAFF. CDR3 sequence (DNA): TGTGCCAGCAGTCCGGACAGTAAGATGAACACTGAAGCTTTCTTT.

The V call is TRBV30, the J call TRBJ2-1; 9 bases map to TRBD1. The germline V gene encodes CDR1 GTSNPN and CDR2 SVGIG (reference sequence). After removal of 5 bases from V and 8 bases from J, the junction contained 10 bases not matched to a gene. The CDR3 covers 14 residues. The CDR3: CAWGPGQGMDEQFF. CDR3 in DNA: TGTGCCTGGGGGCCGGGACAGGGAATGGATGAGCAGTTCTTC.

The chain recombines TRBV4-1 with TRBJ1-5, with TRBD1 matching 8 bases. Trimming at V came to 1 base and at J to 0 bases, leaving 5 bases not matched to a gene. The germline CDR1 and CDR2 sequences are MGHRA and YSYEKL. The CDR3 sequence is 17 residues long. Here the CDR3 reads CASSQGTGFGSNQPQHF. The CDR3 bases are TGCGCCAGCAGCCAAGGGACAGGGTTTGGTAGCAATCAGCCCCAGCATTTT.

The chain couples TRBV11-3 to TRBJ2-7, with D tentatively TRBD2 (5 bases). Germline values: CDR1 SGHNT, CDR2 YENEEA. The ends were cut back, 2 bases at V and 0 bases at J, with 8 bases in the middle. CDR3 length equals 14 residues. The CDR3 spells CASSLNGDSYEQYF. CDR3 nucleotide sequence: TGTGCCAGCAGCTTAAACGGGGACTCCTACGAGCAGTACTTC.

The V gene is TRBV2, the J gene TRBJ2-7; tentative D call: TRBD2 (6 bases). CDR3 length: 14 residues. The V end lost 6 bases, the J end lost 7 bases, and 19 bases lay between the germline ends. Germline lookup yields CDR1 SNHLY and CDR2 FYNNEI. The DNA for the CDR3 is TGTGCCAGCAGCGTACAGCCTACGGCGGGGGAGCAGTACTTC. It translates to CASSVQPTAGEQYF.

The CDR3 is CASSQGDGAGRYEQYF. Written as DNA, the CDR3 is TGTGCCAGCAGCCAAGGAGATGGAGCGGGTAGGTACGAGCAGTACTTC. The rearrangement uses TRBV7-9 and TRBJ2-7, with D possibly TRBD2 on 6 matching bases. The germline V gene encodes CDR1 SEHNR and CDR2 FQNEAQ (reference sequence). The CDR3 spans 16 residues. The V end was cut by 5 bases, the J end by 4 bases, with 21 bases between. The entire variable domain, with the rest obtained from reference TRBV7-9 and TRBJ2-7, is as follows: DTGVSQNPRHKITKRGQNVTFRCDPISEHNRLYWYRQTLGQGPEFLTYFQNEAQLEKSRLLSDRFSAERPKGSFSTLEIQRTEQGDSAMYLCASSQGDGAGRYEQYFGPGTRLTVT.

The chain is built from TRBV6-1 and TRBJ1-2, with D possibly matching TRBD1 (5 bases). The germline CDR1 and CDR2 sequences are MNHNS and SASEGT. With 6 bases removed from V and 7 bases from J, the gap between germline ends came to 18 bases. This CDR3 has 14 amino acids. The DNA for the CDR3 is TGTGCCAGCAGAATCATAGGGATTAGGGGTGGCTACACCTTC. Protein product: CASRIIGIRGGYTF.

This clone was seen a single time. V usage is TRBV2 and J usage is TRBJ2-1, with D perhaps TRBD2 (7 bases). CDR1 SNHLY and CDR2 FYNNEI come from the germline V gene. This CDR3 has 14 amino acids. V was shortened by 10 bases and J by 8 bases, with 21 bases between the two germline ends. The chain's CDR3 is CATRGGAIGYEQFF. In nucleotides, the CDR3 is TGTGCCACTCGAGGGGGGGCCATTGGATATGAGCAGTTCTTC.

The V gene is TRBV19, the J gene TRBJ1-4, with 10 bases lining up with TRBD1. V shed 11 bases and J 7 bases; nucleotides not matched to a gene: 16. Germline loops: CDR1 LNHDA, CDR2 SQIVND (reference sequence). The CDR3 sequence is 16 residues long. The CDR3 DNA is TGTGCCCGACAAAAAGGACAGGGGGGTTTGGGTGAAAAACTGTTTTTT. Amino acid sequence: CARQKGQGGLGEKLFF.

In its sample, this clone was seen once. The rearrangement links TRBV19 to TRBJ1-2; no reliable D call. Germline V gene data show CDR1 as LNHDA and CDR2 as SQIVND (reference sequence). Trimming pared 5 bases from V and 2 bases from J, leaving 9 bases between. The CDR3 sequence is 13 residues long. CDR3 coding DNA: TGTGCCAGTAGTCGGTCGCTCAACTATGGCTACACCTTC. Translated: CASSRSLNYGYTF.

The V call is TRBV5-8, the J call TRBJ2-3; no clear D. Trimming removed 2 bases from V and 6 bases from J, with 16 bases in between. This CDR3 spans 15 amino acids. Germline loops: CDR1 SGHTS, CDR2 YDEGEE. CDR3 region: CASSFRSRPADTQYF. CDR3 DNA: TGTGCCAGCAGCTTCCGTTCTAGACCCGCCGATACGCAGTATTTT.

The rearrangement links TRBV6-4 to TRBJ2-1, with D perhaps TRBD2 (5 bases). The CDR3 is made up of 19 amino acids. Germline loops: CDR1 MRHNA, CDR2 SNTAGT. V was clipped by 4 bases and J by 5 bases, with 27 bases between them. The CDR3 region is CASSARPAGDEAWDNEQFF. The DNA for the CDR3 is TGTGCCAGCAGTGCCCGACCCGCGGGTGATGAAGCATGGGACAATGAGCAGTTCTTC.

The chain uses TRBV28 and TRBJ2-7; TRBD1 aligns across 9 bases. The CDR3 contains 14 residues. Trimming cost V 3 bases and J 6 bases; bases outside gene matches: 6. Germline CDR1 and CDR2: MDHEN and SYDVKM. The CDR3 here is CASSLFDRGSEQYF. CDR3 sequence (DNA): TGTGCCAGCAGTTTGTTCGACAGGGGGAGCGAGCAGTACTTC.

This rearrangement joins TRBV19 to TRBJ1-3, with a tentative D call TRBD1 (5 bases). Germline V gives CDR1 LNHDA, CDR2 SQIVND (reference sequence). This CDR3 is built from 14 residues. The CDR3 DNA is TGTGCAACGACAGATTACAGCTCTGGAAACACCATATATTTT. Its protein product is CATTDYSSGNTIYF. Full variable domain (remainder filled in from reference TRBV19 and TRBJ1-3): DGGITQSPKYLFRKEGQNVTLSCEQNLNHDAMYWYRQDPGQGLRLIYYSQIVNDFQKGDIAEGYSVSREKKESFPLTVTSAQKNPTAFYLCATTDYSSGNTIYFGEGSWLTVV.

The chain employs TRBV6-5 and TRBJ2-7, with D perhaps TRBD2 (7 bases). Germline assignment: CDR1 MNHEY and CDR2 SVGAGI. The CDR3 is 13 amino acids. Trimming removed 6 bases from V and 2 bases from J, with 11 bases in between. CDR3 in DNA: TGTGCCAGCAGGGAGGGGGGGGCCTACGAGCAGTACTTC. Translating gives CASREGGAYEQYF.

The rearrangement joins TRBV25-1 to TRBJ2-7; 11 bases match TRBD1. Germline trimming cut 2 bases from V and 3 bases from J; bases unmatched to any gene: 6. The CDR3 runs to 16 residues. Germline CDR1 reads MGHDK; CDR2 reads SYGVNS. The chain's CDR3 is CASSERTGGAFYEQYF. The CDR3 region has the DNA TGTGCCAGCAGTGAAAGGACAGGGGGCGCATTCTACGAGCAGTACTTC.

In this sample, this clone turned up once. The rearrangement uses TRBV6-6 and TRBJ2-1, with 9 bases fitting TRBD2. With V trimmed by 7 bases and J by 9 bases, 10 bases remained unmatched. Germline lookup yields CDR1 MNHNY and CDR2 SVGAGI (reference sequence). This CDR3 has 14 residues. DNA for the CDR3: TGTGCCAGCAAACCGGGACTAGCAGCAGGTGAGCAGTTCTTC. This codes for CASKPGLAAGEQFF.